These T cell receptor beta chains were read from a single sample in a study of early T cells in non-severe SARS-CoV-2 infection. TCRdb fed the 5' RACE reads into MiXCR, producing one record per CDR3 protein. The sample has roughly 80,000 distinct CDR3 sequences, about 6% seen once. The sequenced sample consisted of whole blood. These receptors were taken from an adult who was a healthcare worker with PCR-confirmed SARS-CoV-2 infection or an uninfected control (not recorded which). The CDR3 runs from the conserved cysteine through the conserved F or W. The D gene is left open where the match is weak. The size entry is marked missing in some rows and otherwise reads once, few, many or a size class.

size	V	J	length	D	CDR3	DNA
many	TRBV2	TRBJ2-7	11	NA	CASSGSGEQYF	TGTGCCAGCAGTGGGTCGGGCGAGCAGTACTTC
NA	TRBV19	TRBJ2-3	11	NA	CASRRSDTQYF	TGTGCCAGTAGACGGTCAGATACGCAGTATTTT
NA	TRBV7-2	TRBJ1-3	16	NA	CASSFSGRISGNTIYF	TGTGCCAGCAGCTTCTCGGGACGGATCTCTGGAAACACCATATATTTT
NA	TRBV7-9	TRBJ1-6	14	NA	CASSPRGKDISLHF	TGTGCCAGCAGCCCCCGGGGGAAAGACATTTCCCTCCACTTT
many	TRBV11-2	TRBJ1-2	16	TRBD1	CASSFSGTGIFYGYTF	TGTGCCAGCAGCTTCTCCGGGACAGGGATCTTCTATGGCTACACCTTC
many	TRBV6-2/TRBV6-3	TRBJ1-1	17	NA	CASSYPRYKGGNTEAFF	TGTGCCAGCAGTTACCCCCGCTATAAGGGGGGGAACACTGAAGCTTTCTTT
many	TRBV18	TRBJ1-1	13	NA	CASSTKQNTEAFF	TGTGCCAGCTCAACGAAACAGAACACTGAAGCTTTCTTT
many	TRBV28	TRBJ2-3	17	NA	CASSLGGARIETDTQYF	TGTGCCAGCAGTTTAGGGGGGGCCCGCATTGAAACAGATACGCAGTATTTT
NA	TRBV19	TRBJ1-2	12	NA	CASSITGYGYTF	TGTGCCAGTAGTATCACTGGCTATGGCTACACCTTC
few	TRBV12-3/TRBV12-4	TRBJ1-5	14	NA	CASSSGYSNQPQHF	TGTGCCAGCAGTTCCGGGTATAGCAATCAGCCCCAGCATTTT
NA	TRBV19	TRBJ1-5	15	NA	CASSMGSSSNQPQHF	TGTGCCAGTAGTATGGGGTCCAGTAGCAATCAGCCCCAGCATTTT
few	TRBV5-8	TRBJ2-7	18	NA	CASSLLGALGSTSYEQYF	TGTGCCAGCAGCTTGCTGGGGGCCTTGGGGAGTACCTCCTACGAGCAGTACTTC
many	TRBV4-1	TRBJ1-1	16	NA	CASSQQEGRLNTEAFF	TGCGCCAGCAGCCAACAGGAGGGACGACTGAACACTGAAGCTTTCTTT
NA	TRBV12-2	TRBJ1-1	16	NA	CASRTDRGRLFTEAFF	TGTGCAAGTCGCACGGACAGGGGGCGTTTGTTCACTGAAGCTTTCTTT
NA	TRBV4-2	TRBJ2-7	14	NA	CASSGLGGSYEQYF	TGTGCCAGCAGCGGGCTGGGCGGCTCCTACGAGCAGTACTTC
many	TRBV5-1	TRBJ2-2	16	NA	CASRLGQRVNTGELFF	TGCGCCAGCAGATTGGGGCAGCGCGTAAACACCGGGGAGCTGTTTTTT
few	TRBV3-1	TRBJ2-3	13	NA	CASSQEFGRAQYF	TGTGCCAGCAGCCAAGAGTTCGGACGGGCGCAGTATTTT
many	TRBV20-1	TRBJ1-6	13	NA	CSARVGQGSPLHF	TGCAGTGCTAGAGTGGGCCAGGGATCACCCCTCCACTTT
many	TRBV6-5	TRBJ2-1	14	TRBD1	CASSQGQGFDEQFF	TGTGCCAGCAGCCAAGGACAGGGGTTTGACGAGCAGTTCTTC
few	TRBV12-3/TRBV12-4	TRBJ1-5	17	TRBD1	CASSLALGQGGNQPQHF	TGTGCCAGCAGTTTAGCGCTCGGACAGGGAGGCAATCAGCCCCAGCATTTT
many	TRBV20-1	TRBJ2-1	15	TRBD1	CSARVPRTGGNEQFF	TGCAGTGCTAGAGTTCCCCGGACAGGGGGCAATGAGCAGTTCTTC
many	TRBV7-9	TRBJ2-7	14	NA	CASSPDSNTYEQYF	TGTGCCAGCAGCCCGGATAGTAACACCTACGAGCAGTACTTC
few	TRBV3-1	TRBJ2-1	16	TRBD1	CASSKRQGSRYNEQFF	TGTGCCAGCAGCAAAAGACAGGGGTCCAGGTACAATGAGCAGTTCTTC
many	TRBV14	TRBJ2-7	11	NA	CASSHFGEQYF	TGTGCCAGCAGCCATTTCGGCGAGCAGTACTTC
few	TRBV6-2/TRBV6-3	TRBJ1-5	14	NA	CASTRSGSNQPQHF	TGTGCCAGCACTCGAAGTGGTAGCAATCAGCCCCAGCATTTT
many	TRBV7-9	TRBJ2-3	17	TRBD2	CASSHGLAGASTDTQYF	TGTGCCAGCAGCCACGGACTAGCGGGAGCTAGCACAGATACGCAGTATTTT
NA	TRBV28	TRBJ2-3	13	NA	CASSLSGGYTQYF	TGTGCCAGCAGCCTGTCAGGAGGCTATACGCAGTATTTT
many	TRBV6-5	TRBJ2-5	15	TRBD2	CASSYGVAGTKTQYF	TGTGCCAGCAGTTACGGGGTAGCGGGAACGAAGACCCAGTACTTC
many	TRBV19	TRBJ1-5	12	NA	CASKIADQPQHF	TGTGCCAGTAAAATAGCCGATCAGCCCCAGCATTTT
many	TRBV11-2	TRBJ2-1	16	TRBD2	CASSRGGTSNDAEQFF	TGTGCCAGCAGCCGAGGCGGGACTAGTAATGACGCTGAGCAGTTCTTC
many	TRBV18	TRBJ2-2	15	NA	CASSPPAGRSGELFF	TGTGCCAGCTCACCACCGGCAGGTCGTTCCGGGGAGCTGTTTTTT
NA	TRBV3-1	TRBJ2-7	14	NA	CASSQVGPRGEQYF	TGTGCCAGCAGCCAAGTGGGACCGAGGGGTGAGCAGTACTTC
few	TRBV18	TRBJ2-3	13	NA	CASSPGGSDTQYF	TGTGCCAGCTCACCAGGGGGATCAGATACGCAGTATTTT
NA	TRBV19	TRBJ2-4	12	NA	CASSRDRNIQYF	TGTGCCAGTAGTAGAGACAGAAACATTCAGTACTTC
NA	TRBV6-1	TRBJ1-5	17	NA	CASSLREARVGNQPQHF	TGTGCCAGCAGCCTGCGGGAGGCCCGAGTCGGGAATCAGCCCCAGCATTTT
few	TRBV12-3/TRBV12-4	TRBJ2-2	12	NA	CASRWGGGELFF	TGTGCCAGCAGATGGGGCGGCGGGGAGCTGTTTTTT
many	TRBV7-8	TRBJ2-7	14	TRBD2	CASSPQGLAGEQYF	TGTGCCAGCAGCCCCCAGGGACTAGCGGGCGAGCAGTACTTC